The 12 T cell receptor beta chains below all came from one sample that was sequenced in a study of Tregs in tolerant kidney transplant recipients. Produced via immunoSEQ multiplex PCR; TCRdb's table is partial and in-frame only. Here the sample spans some 66,000 clones, around 90% being singletons. Material: CD8+ T cells from blood, obtained before the transplant. These receptors were obtained from a human donor who received a combined kidney and bone marrow transplant.

This clone is a singleton in its sample. This chain connects TRBV2 to TRBJ1-5; unclear D gene. This CDR3 region has 16 residues. The V gene lost 3 bases and the J gene lost 2 bases, with 14 bases spanning the gap. From germline, CDR1 is SNHLY and CDR2 FYNNEI. The CDR3 reads CASSEVPGSGNQPQHF. The CDR3 DNA follows: TGTGCCAGCAGTGAGGTTCCGGGGTCTGGCAATCAGCCCCAGCATTTT.

The rearrangement links TRBV4-2 to TRBJ2-7, with TRBD1 identical over 7 bases. V gave up 3 bases and J gave up 4 bases; unmatched junction bases: 3. From germline, CDR1 is LGHNA and CDR2 YNFKEQ. The CDR3 covers 13 residues. CDR3 coding DNA: TGTGCCAGCAGCCATCTCAGGGGGTACGAGCAGTACTTC. Translation: CASSHLRGYEQYF.

This chain links TRBV6-5 with TRBJ2-5; 8 nucleotides align to TRBD1. CDR3 size: 13 residues. Germline V gene sequence: CDR1 MNHEY, CDR2 SVGAGI. J gave up 5 bases and V 8 bases, and 7 bases lay outside the gene matches. The CDR3 coding sequence is TGTGCCAGCGAAGGACAGGGTTCGGAGACCCAGTACTTC. Protein product: CASEGQGSETQYF.

This rearrangement joins TRBV6-6 to TRBJ2-1; TRBD2 matches at 10 bases. CDR1 is MNHNY, CDR2 SVGAGI, per germline (reference sequence). The CDR3 is 15 residues long. V was clipped by 5 bases and J by 2 bases; unmatched bases: 3. DNA for the CDR3: TGTGCCAGCAGTCCCGGACTAGCGGCCTACAATGAGCAGTTCTTC. The encoded protein is CASSPGLAAYNEQFF.

This chain links TRBV5-1 with TRBJ1-1; no clear D gene. This CDR3 is built from 15 residues. The ends were cut back, 2 bases at V and 0 bases at J, with 11 bases in the middle. Germline lookup yields CDR1 SGHRS and CDR2 YFSETQ. The CDR3 sequence: CASSLGRGMNTEAFF. CDR3 nucleotide sequence: TGCGCCAGCAGCTTAGGACGGGGTATGAACACTGAAGCTTTCTTT. The variable domain in full, with the rest retrieved from reference TRBV5-1 and TRBJ1-1, is KAGVTQTPRYLIKTRGQQVTLSCSPISGHRSVSWYQQTPGQGLQFLFEYFSETQRNKGNFPGRFSGRQFSNSRSEMNVSTLELGDSALYLCASSLGRGMNTEAFFGQGTRLTVV.

The chain carries TRBV2 and TRBJ2-1; D gene unclear. Deletions cut 1 base from V and 4 bases from J, with 8 bases between. The CDR3 runs to 14 residues. Germline values: CDR1 SNHLY, CDR2 FYNNEI. CDR3 protein: CASSEGDSYNEQFF. CDR3 nucleotide sequence: TGTGCCAGCAGTGAAGGAGACTCATACAATGAGCAGTTCTTC.

The chain recombines TRBV7-2 with TRBJ2-2; the match to TRBD2 covers 9 bases. Germline V CDR1 and CDR2: SGHTA, FQGNSA. V was pared by 3 bases and J by 5 bases, with 4 bases of the junction left unmatched. This CDR3 has 15 residues. CDR3 amino acids: CASSFLAGPTGELFF. CDR3 coding DNA: TGTGCCAGCAGCTTTCTAGCGGGACCGACCGGGGAGCTGTTTTTT.

The chain recombines TRBV27 with TRBJ2-1; 8 positions agree with TRBD2. The CDR3 has 15 residues. Germline values: CDR1 MNHEY, CDR2 SMNVEV (reference sequence). The junction had 3 bases not matched to a gene; V was cut back by 3 bases and J by 2 bases. DNA for the CDR3: TGTGCCAGCAGTTTTTCGGGGGGGGCCTACAATGAGCAGTTCTTC. It specifies CASSFSGGAYNEQFF.

This chain joins TRBV29-1 and TRBJ2-5, with TRBD2 identical over 12 bases. The DNA end favors TRBJ2-7, so the J call may be wrong. The CDR3 consists of 15 residues. CDR1 and CDR2 from the germline V gene are SQVTM and ANQGSEA. Here the CDR3 reads CSVEVLTSGSYEQYF. CDR3 bases: TGCAGCGTTGAGGTTCTGACTAGCGGGAGCTACGAGCAGTACTTC.

The genes are TRBV5-4 and TRBJ2-1; 7 nucleotides match TRBD2. CDR1 is SGHNT and CDR2 is YYREEE in the germline V gene (reference sequence). Trimming took 0 bases from V and 5 from J; bases not matched to a gene: 17. The CDR3 loop spans 19 amino acids. CDR3: CASSLEGGRAGRANNEQFF. The CDR3 coding sequence is TGTGCCAGCAGCTTGGAGGGTGGTAGAGCGGGACGAGCTAACAATGAGCAGTTCTTC.

The chain is built from TRBV6-5 and TRBJ2-5; 7 bases map to TRBD2. The CDR3 has 14 amino acids. With V trimmed by 2 bases and J by 5 bases, 5 bases remained unmatched. Germline CDR1 MNHEY, CDR2 SVGAGI. CDR3 sequence reads: CASSYGGGRETQYF. The DNA for the CDR3 is TGTGCCAGCAGTTACGGCGGGGGTAGGGAGACCCAGTACTTC.

The chain uses TRBV19 and TRBJ2-7, with 9 bases matching TRBD1. Germline-derived CDR1 and CDR2 are LNHDA and SQIVND (reference sequence). The CDR3 has 15 residues. The V segment lost 5 bases and the J segment 0 bases; nucleotides outside the gene matches: 5. The CDR3 sequence: CASSGGTGLSYEQYF. In nucleotides, the CDR3 is TGTGCCAGTAGTGGGGGGACAGGGCTCTCCTACGAGCAGTACTTC.